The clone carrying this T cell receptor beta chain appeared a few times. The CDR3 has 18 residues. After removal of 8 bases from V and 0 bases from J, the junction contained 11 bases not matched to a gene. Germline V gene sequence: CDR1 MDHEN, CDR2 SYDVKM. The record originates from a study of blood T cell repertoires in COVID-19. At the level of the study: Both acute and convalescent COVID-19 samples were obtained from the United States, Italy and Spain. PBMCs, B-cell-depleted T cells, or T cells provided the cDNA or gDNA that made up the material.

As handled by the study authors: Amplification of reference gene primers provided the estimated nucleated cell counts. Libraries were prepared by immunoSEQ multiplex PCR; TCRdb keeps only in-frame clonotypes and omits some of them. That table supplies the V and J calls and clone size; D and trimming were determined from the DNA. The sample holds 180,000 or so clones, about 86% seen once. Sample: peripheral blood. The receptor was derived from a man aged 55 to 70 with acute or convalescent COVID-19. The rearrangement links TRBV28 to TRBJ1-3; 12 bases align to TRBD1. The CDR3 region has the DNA TGTGCCAGCGGAGGGACAGGGGGCCTCTGGGCCTCTGGAAACACCATATATTTT. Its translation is CASGGTGGLWASGNTIYF.